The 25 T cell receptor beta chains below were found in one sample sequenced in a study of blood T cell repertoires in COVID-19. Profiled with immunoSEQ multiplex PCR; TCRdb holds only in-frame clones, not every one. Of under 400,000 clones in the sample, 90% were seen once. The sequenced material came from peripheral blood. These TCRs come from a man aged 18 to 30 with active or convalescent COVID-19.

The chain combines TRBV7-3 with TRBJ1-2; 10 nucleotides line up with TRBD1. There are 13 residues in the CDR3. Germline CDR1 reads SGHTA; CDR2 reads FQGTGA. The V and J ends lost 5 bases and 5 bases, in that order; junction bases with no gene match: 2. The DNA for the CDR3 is TGTGCCAGCAGCCGGGACAGGGGTTATGGCTACACCTTC. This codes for CASSRDRGYGYTF.

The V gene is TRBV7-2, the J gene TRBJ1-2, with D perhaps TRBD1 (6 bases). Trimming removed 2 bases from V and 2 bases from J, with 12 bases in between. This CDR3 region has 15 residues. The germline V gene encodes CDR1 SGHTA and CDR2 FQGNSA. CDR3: CASSLLDRENYGYTF. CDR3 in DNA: TGTGCCAGCAGCTTATTGGACAGAGAAAACTATGGCTACACCTTC.

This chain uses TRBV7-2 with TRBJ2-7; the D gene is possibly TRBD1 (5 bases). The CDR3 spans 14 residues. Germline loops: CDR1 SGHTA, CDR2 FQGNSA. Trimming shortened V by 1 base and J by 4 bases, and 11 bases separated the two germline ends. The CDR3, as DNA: TGTGCCAGCAGCTTAGTTAGGACACGGTACGAGCAGTACTTC. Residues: CASSLVRTRYEQYF.

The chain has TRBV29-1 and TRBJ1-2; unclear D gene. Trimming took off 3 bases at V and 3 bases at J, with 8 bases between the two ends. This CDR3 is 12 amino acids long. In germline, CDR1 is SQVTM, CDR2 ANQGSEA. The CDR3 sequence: CSVDREDYGYTF. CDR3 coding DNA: TGCAGCGTTGATCGTGAGGACTATGGCTACACCTTC. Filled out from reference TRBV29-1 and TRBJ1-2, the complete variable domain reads SAVISQKPSRDICQRGTSLTIQCQVDSQVTMMFWYRQQPGQSLTLIATANQGSEATYESGFVIDKFPISRPNLTFSTLTVSNMSPEDSSIYLCSVDREDYGYTFGSGTRLTVV.

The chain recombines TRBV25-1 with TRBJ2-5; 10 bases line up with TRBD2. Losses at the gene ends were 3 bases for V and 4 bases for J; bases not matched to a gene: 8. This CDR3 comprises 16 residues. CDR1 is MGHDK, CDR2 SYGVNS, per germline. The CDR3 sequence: CASSDSAGGPGETQYF. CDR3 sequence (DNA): TGTGCCAGCAGTGATTCAGCGGGGGGGCCAGGAGAGACCCAGTACTTC.

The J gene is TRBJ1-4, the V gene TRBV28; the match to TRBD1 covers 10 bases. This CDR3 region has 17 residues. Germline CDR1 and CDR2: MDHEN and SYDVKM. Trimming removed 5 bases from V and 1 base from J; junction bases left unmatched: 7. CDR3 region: CASSADRGPLTNEKLFF. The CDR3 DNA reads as TGTGCCAGCAGTGCCGACAGGGGGCCCCTAACTAATGAAAAACTGTTTTTT.

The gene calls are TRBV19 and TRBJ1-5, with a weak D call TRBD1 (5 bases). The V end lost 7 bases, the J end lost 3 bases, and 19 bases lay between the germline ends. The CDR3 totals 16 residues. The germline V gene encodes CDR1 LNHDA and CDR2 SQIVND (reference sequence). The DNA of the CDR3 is TGTGCCAGTAACCCCACGGCATCCAGGGTCAATCAGCCCCAGCATTTT. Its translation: CASNPTASRVNQPQHF.

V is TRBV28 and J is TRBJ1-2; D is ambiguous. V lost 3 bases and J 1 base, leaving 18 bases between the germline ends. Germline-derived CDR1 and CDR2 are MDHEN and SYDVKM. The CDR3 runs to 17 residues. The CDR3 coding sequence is TGTGCCAGCAGTTTGAATGATCTCCAGAATCTTAACTATGGCTACACCTTC. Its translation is CASSLNDLQNLNYGYTF.

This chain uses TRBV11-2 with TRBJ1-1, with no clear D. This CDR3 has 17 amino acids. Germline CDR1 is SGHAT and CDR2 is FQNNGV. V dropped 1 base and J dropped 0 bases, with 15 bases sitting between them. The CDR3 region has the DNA TGTGCCAGCAGCTTAGGTCAGATAAGTTTTATGAACACTGAAGCTTTCTTT. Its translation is CASSLGQISFMNTEAFF.

In nucleotides, the CDR3 is TGTGCCAGCAGCGTGGGGGGGAATTCACCCCTCCACTTT. Its translation: CASSVGGNSPLHF. This chain joins TRBV9 and TRBJ1-6; TRBD1 is a possible D gene (5 bases). CDR3 length: 13 residues. Germline loops: CDR1 SGDLS, CDR2 YYNGEE. Trimming shortened V by 2 bases and J by 7 bases, and 7 bases separated the two germline ends.

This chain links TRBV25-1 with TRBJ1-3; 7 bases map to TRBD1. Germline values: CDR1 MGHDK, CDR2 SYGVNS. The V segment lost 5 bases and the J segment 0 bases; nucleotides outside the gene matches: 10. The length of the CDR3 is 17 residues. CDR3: CASSKLGTAVSGNTIYF. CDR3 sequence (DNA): TGTGCCAGCAGTAAACTCGGGACAGCCGTCTCTGGAAACACCATATATTTT.

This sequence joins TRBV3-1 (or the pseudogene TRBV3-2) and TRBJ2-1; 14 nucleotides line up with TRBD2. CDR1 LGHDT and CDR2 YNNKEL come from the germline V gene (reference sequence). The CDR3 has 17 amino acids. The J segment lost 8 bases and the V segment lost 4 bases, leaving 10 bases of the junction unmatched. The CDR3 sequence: CASSPPTSGGAGDEQFF. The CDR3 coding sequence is TGTGCCAGCAGCCCGCCGACTAGCGGGGGGGCCGGCGATGAGCAGTTCTTC.

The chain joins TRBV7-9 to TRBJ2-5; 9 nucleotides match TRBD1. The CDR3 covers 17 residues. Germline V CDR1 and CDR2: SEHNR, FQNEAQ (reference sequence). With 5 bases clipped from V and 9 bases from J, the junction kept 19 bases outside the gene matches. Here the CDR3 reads CASSPPPGDRAPTAQYF. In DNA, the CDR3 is TGTGCCAGCAGCCCACCCCCGGGGGACAGGGCGCCAACCGCCCAGTACTTC.

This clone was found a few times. DNA of the CDR3: TGTGCCAGCAGTTACCACCCGGGACAGGGTGCTGGAAACACCATATATTTT. This codes for CASSYHPGQGAGNTIYF. V gene TRBV6-2 or TRBV6-3 combines with J gene TRBJ1-3; 9 bases are a match to TRBD1. The CDR3 totals 17 residues. V was pared by 2 bases and J by 2 bases, with 7 bases of the junction left unmatched. CDR1 and CDR2 from the germline V gene are MNHEY and SVGEGT.

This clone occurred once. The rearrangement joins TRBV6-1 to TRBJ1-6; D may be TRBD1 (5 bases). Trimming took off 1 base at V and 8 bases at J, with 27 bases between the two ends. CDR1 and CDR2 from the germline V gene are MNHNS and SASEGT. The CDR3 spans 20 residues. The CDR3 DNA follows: TGTGCCAGCAGTGAAGACCGTGAACGGGGGTTTACTATATTCTATTCACCCCTCCACTTT. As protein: CASSEDRERGFTIFYSPLHF.

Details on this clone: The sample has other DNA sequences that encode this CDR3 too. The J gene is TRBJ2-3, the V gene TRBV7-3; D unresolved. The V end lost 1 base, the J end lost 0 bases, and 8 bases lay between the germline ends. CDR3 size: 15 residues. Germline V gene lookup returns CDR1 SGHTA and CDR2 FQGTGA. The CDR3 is CASSLNPGSTDTQYF. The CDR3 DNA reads TGTGCCAGCAGCTTAAACCCCGGGAGCACAGATACGCAGTATTTT.

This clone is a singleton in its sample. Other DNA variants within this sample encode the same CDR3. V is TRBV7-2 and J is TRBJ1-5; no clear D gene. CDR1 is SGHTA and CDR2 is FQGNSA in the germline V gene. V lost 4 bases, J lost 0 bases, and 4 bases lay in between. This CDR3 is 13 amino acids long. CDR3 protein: CASSSNSNQPQHF. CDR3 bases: TGTGCCAGCAGCTCTAATAGCAATCAGCCCCAGCATTTT.

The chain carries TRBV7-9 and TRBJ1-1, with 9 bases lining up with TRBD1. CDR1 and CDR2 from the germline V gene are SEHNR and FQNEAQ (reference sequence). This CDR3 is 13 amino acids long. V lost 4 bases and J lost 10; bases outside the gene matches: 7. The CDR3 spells CASSSGTGIVAFF. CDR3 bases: TGTGCCAGCAGCTCCGGGACAGGGATCGTAGCTTTCTTT.

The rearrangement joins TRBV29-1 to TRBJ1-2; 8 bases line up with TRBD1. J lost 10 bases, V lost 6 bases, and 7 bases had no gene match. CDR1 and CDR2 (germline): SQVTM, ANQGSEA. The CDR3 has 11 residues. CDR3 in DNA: TGCAGCGTGTACGGACAGGGCGCCTACACCTTC. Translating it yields CSVYGQGAYTF.

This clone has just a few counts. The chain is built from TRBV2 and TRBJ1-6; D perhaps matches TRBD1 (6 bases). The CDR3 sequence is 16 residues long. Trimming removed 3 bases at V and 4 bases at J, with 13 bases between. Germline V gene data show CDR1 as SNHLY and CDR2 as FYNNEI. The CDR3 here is CASSDTRDTYNSPLHF. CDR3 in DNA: TGTGCCAGCAGTGACACCCGGGACACTTATAATTCACCCCTCCACTTT.

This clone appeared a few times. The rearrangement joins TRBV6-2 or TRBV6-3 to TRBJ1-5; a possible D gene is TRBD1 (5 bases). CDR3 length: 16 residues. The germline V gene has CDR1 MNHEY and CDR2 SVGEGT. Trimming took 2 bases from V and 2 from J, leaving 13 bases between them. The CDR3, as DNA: TGTGCCAGCAGTTACGTTCCAGGAGGGGGCAATCAGCCCCAGCATTTT. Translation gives CASSYVPGGGNQPQHF.

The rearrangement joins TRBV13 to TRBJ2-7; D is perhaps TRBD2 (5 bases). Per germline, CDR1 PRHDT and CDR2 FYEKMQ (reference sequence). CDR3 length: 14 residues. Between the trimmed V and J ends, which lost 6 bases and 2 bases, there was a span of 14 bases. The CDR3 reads CASSFSDGTYEQYF. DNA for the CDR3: TGTGCCAGCAGTTTTTCGGACGGGACCTACGAGCAGTACTTC. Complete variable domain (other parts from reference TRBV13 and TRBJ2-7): AAGVIQSPRHLIKEKRETATLKCYPIPRHDTVYWYQQGPGQDPQFLISFYEKMQSDKGSIPDRFSAQQFSDYHSELNMSSLELGDSALYFCASSFSDGTYEQYFGPGTRLTVT.

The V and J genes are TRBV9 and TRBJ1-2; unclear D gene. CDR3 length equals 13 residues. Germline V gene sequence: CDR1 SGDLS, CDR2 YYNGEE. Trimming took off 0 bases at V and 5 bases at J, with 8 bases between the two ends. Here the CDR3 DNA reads TGTGCCAGCAGCGTAGCTACCGGGTATGGCTACACCTTC. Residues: CASSVATGYGYTF.

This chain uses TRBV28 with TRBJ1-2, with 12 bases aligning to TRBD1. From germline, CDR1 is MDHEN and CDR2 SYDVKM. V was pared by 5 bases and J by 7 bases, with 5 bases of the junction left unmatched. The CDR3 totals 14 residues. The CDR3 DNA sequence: TGTGCCAGCAGTGTGGGACAGGGGGCGGTTGGCTACACCTTC. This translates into CASSVGQGAVGYTF.

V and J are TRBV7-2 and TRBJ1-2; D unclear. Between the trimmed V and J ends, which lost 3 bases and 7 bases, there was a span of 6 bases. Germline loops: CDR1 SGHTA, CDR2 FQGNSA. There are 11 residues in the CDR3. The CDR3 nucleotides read TGTGCCAGCAGCTTCCGGGGTGGCTACACCTTC. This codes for CASSFRGGYTF.